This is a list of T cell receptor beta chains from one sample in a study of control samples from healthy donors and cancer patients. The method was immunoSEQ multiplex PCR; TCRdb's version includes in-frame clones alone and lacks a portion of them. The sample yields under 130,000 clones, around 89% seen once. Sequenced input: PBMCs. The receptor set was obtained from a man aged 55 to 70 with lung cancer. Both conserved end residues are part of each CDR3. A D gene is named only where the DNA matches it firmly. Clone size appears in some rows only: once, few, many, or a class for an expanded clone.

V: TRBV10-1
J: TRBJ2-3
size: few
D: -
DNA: TGCGCCAGCAGTGACGACGGTTACACAGATACGCAGTATTTT
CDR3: CASSDDGYTDTQYF

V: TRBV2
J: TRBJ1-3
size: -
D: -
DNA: TGTGCCAGCAGTGCGCCCTCTGGAAACACCATATATTTT
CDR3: CASSAPSGNTIYF

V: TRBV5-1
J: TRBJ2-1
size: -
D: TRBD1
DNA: TGCGCCAGCAGCTTGGGAGGGACAGTCTCAAATGAGCAGTTCTTC
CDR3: CASSLGGTVSNEQFF

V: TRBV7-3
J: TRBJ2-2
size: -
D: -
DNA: TGTGCCAGCAGCTTAACGGACCGAACCGGGGAGCTGTTTTTT
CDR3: CASSLTDRTGELFF

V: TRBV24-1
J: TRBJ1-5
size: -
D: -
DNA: TGTGCCACCTGCTCCGGGGGCAATCAGCCCCAGCATTTT
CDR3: CATCSGGNQPQHF

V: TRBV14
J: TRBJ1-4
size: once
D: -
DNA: TGTGCCAGCAGCCAGAACCAGTCACCGTTGGAAAAACTGTTTTTT
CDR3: CASSQNQSPLEKLFF

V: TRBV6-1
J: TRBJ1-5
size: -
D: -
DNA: TGTGCCAGCAGTGAAGGTCAGCCCCAGCATTTT
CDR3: CASSEGQPQHF

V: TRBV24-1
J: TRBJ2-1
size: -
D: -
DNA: TGTGCCACCAGTGATTTGGTTAGCAGTGGTGACAATGAGCAGTTCTTC
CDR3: CATSDLVSSGDNEQFF

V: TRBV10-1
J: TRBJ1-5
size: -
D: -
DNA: TGCGCCAGCAGTGAAGTAAATCAGCCCCAGCATTTT
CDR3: CASSEVNQPQHF

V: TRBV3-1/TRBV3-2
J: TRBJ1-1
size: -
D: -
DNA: TGTGCCAGCAGCCAAACAGGGACTGAAGCTTTCTTT
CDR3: CASSQTGTEAFF

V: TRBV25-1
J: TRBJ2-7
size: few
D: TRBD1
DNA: TGTGCCAGCAGTGAAAATCGGGACAGGGACTCCTACGAGCAGTACTTC
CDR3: CASSENRDRDSYEQYF

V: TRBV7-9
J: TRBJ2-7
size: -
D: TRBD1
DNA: TGTGCCAGCAGCTTGTATTTGGGACAGGGTACCTACGAGCAGTACTTC
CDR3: CASSLYLGQGTYEQYF

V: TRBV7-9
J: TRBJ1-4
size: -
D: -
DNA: TGTGCCAGCACTATCGGAGGACCGGCTGAAAAACTGTTTTTT
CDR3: CASTIGGPAEKLFF

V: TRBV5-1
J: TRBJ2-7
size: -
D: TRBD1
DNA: TGCGCCAGCAGCTCCAGGGGGCAAAGCGAGCAGTACTTC
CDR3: CASSSRGQSEQYF

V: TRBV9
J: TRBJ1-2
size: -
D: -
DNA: TGTGCCAGCAGCCAAGGGACTGACTATGGCTACACCTTC
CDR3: CASSQGTDYGYTF

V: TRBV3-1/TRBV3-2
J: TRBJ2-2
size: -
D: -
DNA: TGTGCCAGCAGCCAAGTAGGAGGGGACAGCTCGAACACCGGGGAGCTGTTTTTT
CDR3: CASSQVGGDSSNTGELFF

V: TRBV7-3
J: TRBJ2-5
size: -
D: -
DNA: TGTGCCAGCAGCATTGCCGGCGGGCGCTGGGAGACCCAGTACTTC
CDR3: CASSIAGGRWETQYF

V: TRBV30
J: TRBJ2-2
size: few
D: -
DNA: TGTGCCTGGATGGGGAAGGGGGGCTACACCGGGGAGCTGTTTTTT
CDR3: CAWMGKGGYTGELFF

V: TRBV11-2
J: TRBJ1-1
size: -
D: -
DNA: TGTGCCAGCAGCCCACAGGGAGGCAGTCCTGAAGCTTTCTTT
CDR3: CASSPQGGSPEAFF

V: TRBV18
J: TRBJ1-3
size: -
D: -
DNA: TGTGCCACCCTTCTAAACCGGCAGGGGCCCTCTGGAAACACCATATATTTT
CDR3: CATLLNRQGPSGNTIYF

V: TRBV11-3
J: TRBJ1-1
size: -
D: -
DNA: TGTGCCAGCAGCTTATCAAATTTGAACACTGAAGCTTTCTTT
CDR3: CASSLSNLNTEAFF

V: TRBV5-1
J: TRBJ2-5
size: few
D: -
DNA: TGCGCCAGCAGCTTCCAGGACAGAGAGACCCAGTACTTC
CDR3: CASSFQDRETQYF

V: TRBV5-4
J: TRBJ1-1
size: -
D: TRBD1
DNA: TGTGCCAGCAGCTCGGACAGGGCCAGTGAAGCTTTCTTT
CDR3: CASSSDRASEAFF

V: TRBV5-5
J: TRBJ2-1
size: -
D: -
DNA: TGTGCCAGCAGCTTGGCCGGGGATTTTTTCAATGAGCAGTTCTTC
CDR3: CASSLAGDFFNEQFF

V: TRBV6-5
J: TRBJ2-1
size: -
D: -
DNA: TGTGCCAGCAGTCCAAGTCTTGGCTCCTACAATGAGCAGTTCTTC
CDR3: CASSPSLGSYNEQFF

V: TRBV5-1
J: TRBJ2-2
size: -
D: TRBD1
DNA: TGCGCCAGCAGCTTGCAACGACAGGGGATTACCACCGGGGAGCTGTTTTTT
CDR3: CASSLQRQGITTGELFF

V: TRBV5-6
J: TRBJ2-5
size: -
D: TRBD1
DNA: TGTGCCAGCAGCTTGCACAGGGGGGAGACCCAGTACTTC
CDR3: CASSLHRGETQYF

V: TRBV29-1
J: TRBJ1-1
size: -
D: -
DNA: TGCAGCGTTGAAGACCCTGGGGGGTGGGCTGAAGCTTTCTTT
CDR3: CSVEDPGGWAEAFF

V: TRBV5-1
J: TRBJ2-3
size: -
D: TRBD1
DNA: TGCGCCAGCAGCTTGATAGGACAGGGGGCGGGTGGCACAGATACGCAGTATTTT
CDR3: CASSLIGQGAGGTDTQYF

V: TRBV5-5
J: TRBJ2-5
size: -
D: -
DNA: TGTGCCAGCAGCTTTAACTCGGCCGTAGAGACCCAGTACTTC
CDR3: CASSFNSAVETQYF

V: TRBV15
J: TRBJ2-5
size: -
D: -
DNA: TGTGCCACCAGCAGAGATCGGCTACTGGAGACCCAGTACTTC
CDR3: CATSRDRLLETQYF

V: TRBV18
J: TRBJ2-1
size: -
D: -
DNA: TGTGCCAGCTCACCCGGGCCGCCCGGAGATGAGCAGTTCTTC
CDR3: CASSPGPPGDEQFF

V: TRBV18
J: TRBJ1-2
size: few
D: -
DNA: TGTGCCAGCTCACCCTATGTGGGGAAGGGCTATGGCTACACCTTC
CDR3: CASSPYVGKGYGYTF

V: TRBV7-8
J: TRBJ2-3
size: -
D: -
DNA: TGTGCCAGCAGCCGGACTACCTTGGGGATTCCAGATACGCAGTATTTT
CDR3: CASSRTTLGIPDTQYF

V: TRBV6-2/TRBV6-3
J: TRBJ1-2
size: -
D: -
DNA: TGTGCCAGCAGTACAGCTCGCTTCTATGGCTACACCTTC
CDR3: CASSTARFYGYTF

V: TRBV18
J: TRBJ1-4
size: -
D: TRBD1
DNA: TGTGCCAGCTCACCAAAACAGGGGGCAGCTAATGAAAAACTGTTTTTT
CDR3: CASSPKQGAANEKLFF